This paragraph reports one T cell receptor (beta chain). Its specificity is not known. Here immunoSEQ multiplex PCR was the method, and the copy in TCRdb shows in-frame clones only, minus some. The sample has some 60,000 clones; over 70% are singletons. The data derive from a study of a mutant IDH1 vaccine in newly diagnosed glioma. CDR3 length: 15 amino acids. The V end lost 0 bases, the J end lost 5 bases, and 15 bases lay between the germline ends. Germline V lookup: CDR1 SGHRS, CDR2 YFSETQ. The time point here: week 11, during vaccination. Doses consisted of 300 ug of mutant IDH1 20-mer peptide each, paired with topical imiquimod.

Sample: PBMCs, taken from a glioma patient whose treatment included an IDH1 peptide vaccine. The genes are TRBV5-1 and TRBJ2-7; D gene unclear. This TCR derives from a man aged 45 to 65 with glioma. As DNA, the CDR3 is TGCGCCAGCAGCTTGGAAAATAGGAAATCCGACGAGCAGTACTTC. Amino acids: CASSLENRKSDEQYF. Variable domain in full (rest from reference TRBV5-1 and TRBJ2-7): KAGVTQTPRYLIKTRGQQVTLSCSPISGHRSVSWYQQTPGQGLQFLFEYFSETQRNKGNFPGRFSGRQFSNSRSEMNVSTLELGDSALYLCASSLENRKSDEQYFGPGTRLTVT.